The clone carrying this T cell receptor beta chain has just one count. Antigen specificity is unknown. This sample was included in a study of type 1 regulatory T cells. TCRdb fed the reads into MiXCR, producing one record per CDR3 protein. The profile shows fewer than 75,000 distinct CDR3 sequences, approximately 47% of them singletons. Germline-derived CDR1 and CDR2 are SEHNR and FQNEAQ (reference sequence). This CDR3 region has 10 residues. Trimming pared 6 bases from V and 12 bases from J, leaving 9 bases between. This sequence was found in a human donor in good health. The V and J genes are TRBV7-9 and TRBJ2-1; tentative D call: TRBD1 (5 bases). The sample was cultured non-Tr1 T cells, either the whole culture or a sorted T cell fraction (not recorded which). CDR3 coding DNA: TGTGCCAGCAGTAGGGGCTGGCAGTTCTTC. It translates to CASSRGWQFF.